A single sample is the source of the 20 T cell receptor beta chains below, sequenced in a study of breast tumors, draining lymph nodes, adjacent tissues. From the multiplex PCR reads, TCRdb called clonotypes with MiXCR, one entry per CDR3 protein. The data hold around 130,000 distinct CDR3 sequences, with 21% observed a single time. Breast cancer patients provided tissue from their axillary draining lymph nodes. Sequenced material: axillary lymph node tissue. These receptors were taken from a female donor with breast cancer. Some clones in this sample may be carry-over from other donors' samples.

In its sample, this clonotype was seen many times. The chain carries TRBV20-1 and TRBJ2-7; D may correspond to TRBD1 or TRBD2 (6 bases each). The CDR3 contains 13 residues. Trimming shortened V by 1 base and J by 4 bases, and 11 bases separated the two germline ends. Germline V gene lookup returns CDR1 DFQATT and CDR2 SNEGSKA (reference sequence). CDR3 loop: CSARGGAVYEQYF. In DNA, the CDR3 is TGCAGTGCTAGAGGGGGGGCGGTTTACGAGCAGTACTTC.

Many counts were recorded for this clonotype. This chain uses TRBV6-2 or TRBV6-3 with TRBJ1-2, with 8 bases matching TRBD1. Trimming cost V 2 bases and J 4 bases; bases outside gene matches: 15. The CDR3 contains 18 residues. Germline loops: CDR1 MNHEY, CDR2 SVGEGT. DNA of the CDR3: TGTGCCAGCAGTTACCGGCAAACCGGGACAGGAAAGGGCTATGGCTACACCTTC. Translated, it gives CASSYRQTGTGKGYGYTF.

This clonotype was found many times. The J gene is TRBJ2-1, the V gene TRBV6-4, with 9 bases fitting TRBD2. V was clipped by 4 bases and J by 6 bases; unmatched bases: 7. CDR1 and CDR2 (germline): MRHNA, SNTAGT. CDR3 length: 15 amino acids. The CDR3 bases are TGTGCCAGCAGTGTTATAGCGGGAGAAGGCAATGAGCAGTTCTTC. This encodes CASSVIAGEGNEQFF.

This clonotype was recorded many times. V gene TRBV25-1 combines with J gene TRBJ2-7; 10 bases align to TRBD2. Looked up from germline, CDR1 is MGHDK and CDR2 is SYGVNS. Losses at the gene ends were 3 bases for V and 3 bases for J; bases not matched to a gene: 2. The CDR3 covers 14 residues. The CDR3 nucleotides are TGTGCCAGCAGTGACGTAGCGGGAGGCTACGAGCAGTACTTC. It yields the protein CASSDVAGGYEQYF.

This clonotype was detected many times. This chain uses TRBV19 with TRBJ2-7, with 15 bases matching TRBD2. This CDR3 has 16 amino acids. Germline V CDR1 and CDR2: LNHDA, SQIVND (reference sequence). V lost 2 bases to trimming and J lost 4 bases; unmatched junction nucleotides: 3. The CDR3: CASSISGLAGGYEQYF. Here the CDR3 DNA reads TGTGCCAGTAGTATATCCGGACTAGCGGGAGGGTACGAGCAGTACTTC.

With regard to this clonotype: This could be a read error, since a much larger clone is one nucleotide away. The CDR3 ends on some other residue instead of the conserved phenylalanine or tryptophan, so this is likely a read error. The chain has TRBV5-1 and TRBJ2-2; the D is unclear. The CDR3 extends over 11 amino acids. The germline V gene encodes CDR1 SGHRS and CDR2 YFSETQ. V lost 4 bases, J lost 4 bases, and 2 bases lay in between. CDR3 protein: CASSGTGELFS. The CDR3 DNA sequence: TGCGCCAGCAGCGGCACCGGGGAGCTGTTTTCT.

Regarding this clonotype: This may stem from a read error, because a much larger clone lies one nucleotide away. The CDR3 DNA is TGCGCCAGCAGCAGGGACTCCGGTGAAGAGACCCAGTACTTC. It specifies CASSRDSGEETQYF. The chain combines TRBV5-1 with TRBJ2-5; TRBD2 is a possible D gene (6 bases). Trimming stripped 4 bases from V and 3 bases from J, with 13 bases between. CDR3 length: 14 amino acids. Per the germline V gene, CDR1 is SGHRS and CDR2 is YFSETQ.

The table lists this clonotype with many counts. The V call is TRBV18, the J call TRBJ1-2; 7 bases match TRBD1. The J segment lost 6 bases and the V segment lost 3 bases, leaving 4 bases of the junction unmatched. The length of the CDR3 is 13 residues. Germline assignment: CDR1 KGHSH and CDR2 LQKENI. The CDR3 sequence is CASSPSGGDGYTF. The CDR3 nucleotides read TGTGCCAGCTCACCTTCAGGGGGAGATGGCTACACCTTC. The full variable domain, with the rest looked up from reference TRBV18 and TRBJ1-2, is NAGVMQNPRHLVRRRGQEARLRCSPMKGHSHVYWYRQLPEEGLKFMVYLQKENIIDESGMPKERFSAEFPKEGPSILRIQQVVRGDSAAYFCASSPSGGDGYTFGSGTRLTVV.

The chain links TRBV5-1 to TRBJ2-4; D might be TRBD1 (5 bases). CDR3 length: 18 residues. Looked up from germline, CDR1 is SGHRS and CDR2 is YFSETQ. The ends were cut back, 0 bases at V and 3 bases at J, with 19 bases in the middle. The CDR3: CASSLDSRVVNVKNIQYF. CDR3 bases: TGCGCCAGCAGCTTGGATTCCAGGGTGGTCAACGTCAAAAACATTCAGTACTTC. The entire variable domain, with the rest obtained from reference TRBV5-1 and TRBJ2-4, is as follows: KAGVTQTPRYLIKTRGQQVTLSCSPISGHRSVSWYQQTPGQGLQFLFEYFSETQRNKGNFPGRFSGRQFSNSRSEMNVSTLELGDSALYLCASSLDSRVVNVKNIQYFGAGTRLSVL.

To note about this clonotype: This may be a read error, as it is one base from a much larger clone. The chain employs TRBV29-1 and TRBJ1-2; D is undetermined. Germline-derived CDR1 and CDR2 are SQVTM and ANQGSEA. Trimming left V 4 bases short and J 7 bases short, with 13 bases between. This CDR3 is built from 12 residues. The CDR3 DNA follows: TGCAGCGTTGTTGGGAGGATCTGTGGCTACACCTTC. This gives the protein CSVVGRICGYTF.

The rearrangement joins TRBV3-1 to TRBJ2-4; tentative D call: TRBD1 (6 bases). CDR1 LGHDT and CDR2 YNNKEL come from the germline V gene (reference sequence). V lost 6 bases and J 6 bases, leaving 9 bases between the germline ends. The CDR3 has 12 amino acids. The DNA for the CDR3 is TGTGCCAGCAGTTTACAGGGAAACATTCAGTACTTC. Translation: CASSLQGNIQYF.

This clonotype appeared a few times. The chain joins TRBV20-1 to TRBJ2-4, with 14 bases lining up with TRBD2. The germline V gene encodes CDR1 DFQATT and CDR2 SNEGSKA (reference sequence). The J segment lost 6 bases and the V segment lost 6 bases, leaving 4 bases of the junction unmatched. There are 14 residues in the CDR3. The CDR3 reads CSARTSGRRNIQYF. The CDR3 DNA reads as TGCAGTGCCAGGACTAGCGGGAGGAGAAACATTCAGTACTTC.

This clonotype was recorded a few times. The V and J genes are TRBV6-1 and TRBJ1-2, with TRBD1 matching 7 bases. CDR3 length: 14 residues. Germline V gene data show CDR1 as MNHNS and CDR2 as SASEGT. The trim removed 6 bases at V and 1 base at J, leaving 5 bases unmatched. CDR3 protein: CASRIGTDNYGYTF. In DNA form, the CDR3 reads TGTGCCAGCAGAATCGGGACAGATAACTATGGCTACACCTTC.

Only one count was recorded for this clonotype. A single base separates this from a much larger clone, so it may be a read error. The CDR3 reads CASRLRGTYNEQFF. In DNA form, the CDR3 reads TGTGCCAGTAGACTCAGGGGGACCTACAATGAGCAGTTCTTC. This rearrangement joins TRBV19 to TRBJ2-1, with 7 bases fitting TRBD1. Germline-derived CDR1 and CDR2 are LNHDA and SQIVND (reference sequence). With 6 bases clipped from V and 2 bases from J, the junction kept 4 bases outside the gene matches. The CDR3 consists of 14 residues.

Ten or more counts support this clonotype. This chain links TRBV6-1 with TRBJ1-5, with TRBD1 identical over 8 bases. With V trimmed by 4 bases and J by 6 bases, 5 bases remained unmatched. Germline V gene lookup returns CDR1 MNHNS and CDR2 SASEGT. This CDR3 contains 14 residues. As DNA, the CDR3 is TGTGCCAGCAGTGTGACAGGGGTGGCTCAGCCCCAGCATTTT. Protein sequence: CASSVTGVAQPQHF.

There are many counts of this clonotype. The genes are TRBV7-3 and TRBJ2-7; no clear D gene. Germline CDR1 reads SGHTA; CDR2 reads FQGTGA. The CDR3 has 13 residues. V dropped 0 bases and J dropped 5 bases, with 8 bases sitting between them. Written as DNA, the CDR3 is TGTGCCAGCAGCTTAACTAGGTTCGACGAGCAGTACTTC. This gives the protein CASSLTRFDEQYF.

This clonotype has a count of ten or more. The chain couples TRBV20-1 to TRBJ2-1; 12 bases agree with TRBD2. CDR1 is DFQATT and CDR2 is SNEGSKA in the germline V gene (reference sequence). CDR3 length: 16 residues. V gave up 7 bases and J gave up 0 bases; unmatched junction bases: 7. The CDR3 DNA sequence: TGCAGTGTTACCGGGACTAGCGGGTACTCCTACAATGAGCAGTTCTTC. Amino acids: CSVTGTSGYSYNEQFF.

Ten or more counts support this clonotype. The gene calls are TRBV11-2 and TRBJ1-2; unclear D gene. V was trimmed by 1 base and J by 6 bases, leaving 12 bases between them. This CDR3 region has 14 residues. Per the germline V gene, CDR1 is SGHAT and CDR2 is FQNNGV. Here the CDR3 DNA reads TGTGCCAGCAGCTTAGCCCCAAACTATGATGGCTACACCTTC. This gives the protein CASSLAPNYDGYTF.

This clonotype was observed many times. The CDR3, as DNA: TGTGCCAGCAGCCCGACTAGCGGGAGGGCCGGTGAGACCCAGTACTTC. Its translation is CASSPTSGRAGETQYF. The genes are TRBV7-6 and TRBJ2-5; TRBD2 matches 14 bases. Germline-derived CDR1 and CDR2 are SGHVS and FNYEAQ. The CDR3 consists of 16 residues. V was pared by 5 bases and J by 5 bases, with 7 bases of the junction left unmatched.

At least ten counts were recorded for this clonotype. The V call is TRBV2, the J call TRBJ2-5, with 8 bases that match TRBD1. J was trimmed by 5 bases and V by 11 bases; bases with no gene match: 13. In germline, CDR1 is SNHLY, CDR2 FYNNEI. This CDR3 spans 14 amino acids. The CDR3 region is CASPTRTGSETQYF. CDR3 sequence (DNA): TGTGCCTCCCCAACCCGGACAGGGTCCGAGACCCAGTACTTC.